The clone carrying this T cell receptor (beta chain) was detected once. CDR1 and CDR2 from the germline V gene are MNHEY and SMNVEV (reference sequence). The CDR3 is made up of 16 amino acids. The junction had 12 bases not matched to a gene; V was cut back by 5 bases and J by 4 bases. The entry originates in a study of cytomegalovirus exposure and HLA in healthy donors. Study-wide background: Clustering assigned approximately 79% of the roughly 380 genotyped donors to the Caucasian-associated ancestry cluster.

Primers included in the PCR were 60 Vbeta and 13 Jbeta primers. Clones were sequenced by immunoSEQ multiplex PCR, and TCRdb holds only the in-frame ones, with some missing. The sample records some 130,000 clones, 80% being singletons. This chain uses TRBV27 with TRBJ1-1; 8 bases match TRBD1. The source material was PBMCs. The sequence was obtained from a woman in her forties in good health and CMV-seronegative. This chain's CDR3 is CASSPSTGETSTEAFF. CDR3 in DNA: TGTGCCAGCAGTCCATCGACAGGGGAGACGAGCACTGAAGCTTTCTTT.